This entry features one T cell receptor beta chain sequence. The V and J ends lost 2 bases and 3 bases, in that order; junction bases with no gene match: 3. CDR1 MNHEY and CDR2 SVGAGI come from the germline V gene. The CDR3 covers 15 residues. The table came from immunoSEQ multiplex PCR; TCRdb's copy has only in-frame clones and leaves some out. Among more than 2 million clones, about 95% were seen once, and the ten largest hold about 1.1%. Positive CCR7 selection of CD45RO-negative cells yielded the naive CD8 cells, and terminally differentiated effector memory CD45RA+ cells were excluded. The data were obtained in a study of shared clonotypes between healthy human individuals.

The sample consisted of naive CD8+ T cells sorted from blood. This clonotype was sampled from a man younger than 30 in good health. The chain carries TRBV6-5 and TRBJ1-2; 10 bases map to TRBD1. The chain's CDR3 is CASSYGQGGDYGYTF. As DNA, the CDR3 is TGTGCCAGCAGTTACGGACAGGGGGGCGACTATGGCTACACCTTC.